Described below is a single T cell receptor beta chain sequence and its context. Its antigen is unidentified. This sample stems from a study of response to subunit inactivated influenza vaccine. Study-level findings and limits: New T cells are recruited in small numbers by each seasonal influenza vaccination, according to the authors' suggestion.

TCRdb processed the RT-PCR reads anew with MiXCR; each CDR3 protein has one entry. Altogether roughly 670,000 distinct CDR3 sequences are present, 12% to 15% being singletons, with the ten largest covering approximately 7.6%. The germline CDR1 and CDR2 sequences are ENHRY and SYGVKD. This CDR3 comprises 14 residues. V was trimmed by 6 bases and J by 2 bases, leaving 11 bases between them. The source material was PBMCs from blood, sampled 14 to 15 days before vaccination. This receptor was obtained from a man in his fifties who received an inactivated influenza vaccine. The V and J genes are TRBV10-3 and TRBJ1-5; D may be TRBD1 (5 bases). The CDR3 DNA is TGTGCCATCAGGCCAGGGTATGGCAATCAGCCCCAGCATTTT. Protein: CAIRPGYGNQPQHF.